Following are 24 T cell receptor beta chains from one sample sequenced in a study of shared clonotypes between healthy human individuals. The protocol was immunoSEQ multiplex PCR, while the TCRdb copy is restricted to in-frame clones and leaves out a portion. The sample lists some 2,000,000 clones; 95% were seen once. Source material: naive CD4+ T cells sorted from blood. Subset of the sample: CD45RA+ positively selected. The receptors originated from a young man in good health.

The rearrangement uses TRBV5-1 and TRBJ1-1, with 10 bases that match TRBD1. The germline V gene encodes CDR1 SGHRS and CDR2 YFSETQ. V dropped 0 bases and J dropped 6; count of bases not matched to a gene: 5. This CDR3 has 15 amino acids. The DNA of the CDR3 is TGCGCCAGCAGCTTGGATACCGGGACAGGGGCTGAAGCTTTCTTT. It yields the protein CASSLDTGTGAEAFF.

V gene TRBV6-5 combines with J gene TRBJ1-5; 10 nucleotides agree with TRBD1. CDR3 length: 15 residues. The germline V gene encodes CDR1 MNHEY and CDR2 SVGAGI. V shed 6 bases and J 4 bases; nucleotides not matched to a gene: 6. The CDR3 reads CASRPPGQGNQPQHF. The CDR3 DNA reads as TGTGCCAGCAGGCCTCCGGGACAGGGGAATCAGCCCCAGCATTTT.

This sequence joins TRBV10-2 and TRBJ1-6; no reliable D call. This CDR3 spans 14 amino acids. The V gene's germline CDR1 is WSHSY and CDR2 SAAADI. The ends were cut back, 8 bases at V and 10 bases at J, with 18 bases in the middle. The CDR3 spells CASREQANLSPLHF. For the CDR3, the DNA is TGCGCCAGCCGGGAGCAGGCAAACCTCTCACCCCTCCACTTT.

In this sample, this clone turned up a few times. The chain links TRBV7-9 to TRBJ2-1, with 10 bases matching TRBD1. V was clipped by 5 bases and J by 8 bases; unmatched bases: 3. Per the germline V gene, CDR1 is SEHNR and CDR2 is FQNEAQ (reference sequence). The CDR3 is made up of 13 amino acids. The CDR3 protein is CASSKTGGHEQFF. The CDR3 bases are TGTGCCAGCAGCAAGACAGGGGGCCATGAGCAGTTCTTC. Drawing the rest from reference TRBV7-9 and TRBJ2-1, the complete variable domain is DTGVSQNPRHKITKRGQNVTFRCDPISEHNRLYWYRQTLGQGPEFLTYFQNEAQLEKSRLLSDRFSAERPKGSFSTLEIQRTEQGDSAMYLCASSKTGGHEQFFGPGTRLTVL.

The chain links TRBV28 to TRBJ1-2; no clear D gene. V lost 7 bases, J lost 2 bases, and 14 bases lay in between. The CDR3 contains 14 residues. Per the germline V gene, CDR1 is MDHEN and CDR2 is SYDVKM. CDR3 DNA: TGTGCCAGCAATTACGAAGACGGCAACTATGGCTACACCTTC. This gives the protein CASNYEDGNYGYTF.

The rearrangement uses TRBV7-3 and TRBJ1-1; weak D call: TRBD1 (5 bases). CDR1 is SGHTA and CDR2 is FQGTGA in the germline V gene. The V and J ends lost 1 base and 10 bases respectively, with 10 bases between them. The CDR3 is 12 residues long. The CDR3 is CASSLIGGRAFF. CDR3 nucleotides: TGTGCCAGCAGCTTAATCGGGGGTCGAGCTTTCTTT.

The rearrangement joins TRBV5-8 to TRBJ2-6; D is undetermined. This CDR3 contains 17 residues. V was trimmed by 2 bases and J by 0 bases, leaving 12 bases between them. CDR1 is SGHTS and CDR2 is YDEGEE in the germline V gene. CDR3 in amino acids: CASSFRVSISGANVLTF. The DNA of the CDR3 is TGTGCCAGCAGCTTCCGGGTCTCCATCTCTGGGGCCAACGTCCTGACTTTC. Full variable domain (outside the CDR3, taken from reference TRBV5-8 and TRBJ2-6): EAGVTQSPTHLIKTRGQQATLRCSPISGHTSVYWYQQALGLGLQFLLWYDEGEERNRGNFPPRFSGRQFPNYSSELNVNALELEDSALYLCASSFRVSISGANVLTFGAGSRLTVL.

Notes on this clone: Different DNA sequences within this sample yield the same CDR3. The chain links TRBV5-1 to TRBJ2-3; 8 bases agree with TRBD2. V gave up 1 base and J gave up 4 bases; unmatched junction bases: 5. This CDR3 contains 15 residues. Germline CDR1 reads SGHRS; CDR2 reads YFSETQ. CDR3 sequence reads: CASSLSGGAADTQYF. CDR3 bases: TGCGCCAGCAGCTTGAGCGGGGGCGCGGCAGATACGCAGTATTTT.

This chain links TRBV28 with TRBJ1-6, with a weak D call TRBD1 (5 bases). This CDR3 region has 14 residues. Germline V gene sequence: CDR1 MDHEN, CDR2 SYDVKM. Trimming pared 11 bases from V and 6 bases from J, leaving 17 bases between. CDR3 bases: TGTGCCTCTGAGGGTTCGGGGGGTAATTCACCCCTCCACTTT. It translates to CASEGSGGNSPLHF.

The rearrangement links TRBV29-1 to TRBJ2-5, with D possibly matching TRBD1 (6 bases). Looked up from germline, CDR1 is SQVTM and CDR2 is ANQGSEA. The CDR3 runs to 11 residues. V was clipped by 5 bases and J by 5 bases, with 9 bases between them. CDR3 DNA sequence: TGCAGCGTTCACAGGGCCGAGACCCAGTACTTC. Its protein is CSVHRAETQYF.

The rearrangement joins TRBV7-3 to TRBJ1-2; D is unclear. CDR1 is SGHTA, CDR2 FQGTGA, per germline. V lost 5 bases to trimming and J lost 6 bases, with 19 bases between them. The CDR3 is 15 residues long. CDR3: CASSPRREPFNGYTF. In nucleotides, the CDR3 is TGTGCCAGCAGCCCACGGAGAGAGCCCTTCAATGGCTACACCTTC.

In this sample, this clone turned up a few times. The CDR3 DNA follows: TGTGCCAGCAGCTTGGATCCCAATCAGCCCCAGCATTTT. Protein sequence: CASSLDPNQPQHF. The rearrangement uses TRBV5-4 and TRBJ1-5; no definite D call. The germline V gene has CDR1 SGHNT and CDR2 YYREEE (reference sequence). Trimming took 0 bases from V and 3 from J, leaving 4 bases between them. The CDR3 is 13 amino acids.

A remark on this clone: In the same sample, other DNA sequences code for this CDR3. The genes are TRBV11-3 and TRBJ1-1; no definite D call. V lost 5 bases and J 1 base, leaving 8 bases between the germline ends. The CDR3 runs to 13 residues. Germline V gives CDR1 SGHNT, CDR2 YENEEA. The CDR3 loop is CASSLEGNTEAFF. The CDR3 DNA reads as TGTGCCAGCAGCCTGGAAGGGAACACTGAAGCTTTCTTT.

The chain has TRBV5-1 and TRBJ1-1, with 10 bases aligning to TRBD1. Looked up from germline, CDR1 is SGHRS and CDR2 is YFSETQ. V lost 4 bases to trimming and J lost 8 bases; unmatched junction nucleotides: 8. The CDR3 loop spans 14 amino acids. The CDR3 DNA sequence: TGCGCCAGCAGCACCGGGACAGGGGCTGAAGAAGCTTTCTTT. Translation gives CASSTGTGAEEAFF.

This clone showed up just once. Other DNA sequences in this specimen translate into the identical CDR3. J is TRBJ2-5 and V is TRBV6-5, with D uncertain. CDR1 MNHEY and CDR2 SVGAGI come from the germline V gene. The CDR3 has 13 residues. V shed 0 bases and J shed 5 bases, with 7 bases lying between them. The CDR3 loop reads CASSYSRRETQYF. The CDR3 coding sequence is TGTGCCAGCAGTTACTCCCGTCGGGAGACCCAGTACTTC.

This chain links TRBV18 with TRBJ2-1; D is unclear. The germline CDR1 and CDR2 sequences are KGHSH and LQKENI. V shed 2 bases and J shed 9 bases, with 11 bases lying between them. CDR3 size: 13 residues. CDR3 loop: CASSPDLNGEQFF. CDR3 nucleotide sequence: TGTGCCAGCTCACCAGACTTGAACGGTGAGCAGTTCTTC.

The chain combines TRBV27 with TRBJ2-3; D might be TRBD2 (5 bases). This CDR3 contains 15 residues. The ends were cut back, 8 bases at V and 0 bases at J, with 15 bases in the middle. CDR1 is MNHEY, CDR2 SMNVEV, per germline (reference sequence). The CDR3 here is CASREAEPSTDTQYF. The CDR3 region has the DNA TGTGCCAGCCGCGAAGCGGAGCCCAGCACAGATACGCAGTATTTT.

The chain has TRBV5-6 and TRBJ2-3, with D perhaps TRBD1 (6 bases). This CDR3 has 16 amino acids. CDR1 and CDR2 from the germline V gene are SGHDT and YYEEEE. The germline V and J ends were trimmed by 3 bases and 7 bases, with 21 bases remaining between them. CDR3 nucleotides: TGTGCCAGCAGCTCCAGGGGTTTCACAAATGGCAATACGCAGTATTTT. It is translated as CASSSRGFTNGNTQYF.

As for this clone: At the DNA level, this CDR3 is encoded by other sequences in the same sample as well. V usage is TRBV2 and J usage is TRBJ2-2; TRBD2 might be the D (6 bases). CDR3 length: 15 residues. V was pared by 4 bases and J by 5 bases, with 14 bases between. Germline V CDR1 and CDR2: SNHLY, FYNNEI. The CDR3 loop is CASSVSRGGTGELFF. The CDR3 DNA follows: TGTGCCAGCAGTGTTTCAAGGGGAGGTACCGGGGAGCTGTTTTTT.

CDR3 amino acids: CASSYLASGSRELFF. The CDR3 nucleotides read TGTGCCAGCAGTTACCTGGCTAGCGGGAGTCGGGAGCTGTTTTTT. The gene calls are TRBV6-6 and TRBJ2-2; 10 bases map to TRBD2. The CDR3 contains 15 residues. Trimming took 2 bases from V and 9 from J; bases not matched to a gene: 6. Germline lookup yields CDR1 MNHNY and CDR2 SVGAGI (reference sequence).

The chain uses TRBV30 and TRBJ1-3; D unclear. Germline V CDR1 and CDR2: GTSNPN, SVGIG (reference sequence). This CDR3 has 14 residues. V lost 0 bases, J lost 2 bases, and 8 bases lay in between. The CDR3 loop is CAWSVPGPGNTIYF. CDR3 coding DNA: TGTGCCTGGAGTGTACCTGGACCTGGAAACACCATATATTTT.

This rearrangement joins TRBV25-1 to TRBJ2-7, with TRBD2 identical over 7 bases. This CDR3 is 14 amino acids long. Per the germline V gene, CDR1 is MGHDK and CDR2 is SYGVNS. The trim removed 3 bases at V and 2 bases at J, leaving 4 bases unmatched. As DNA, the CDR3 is TGTGCCAGCAGTGAGCGGGAGTCCCCCTACGAGCAGTACTTC. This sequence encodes CASSERESPYEQYF.

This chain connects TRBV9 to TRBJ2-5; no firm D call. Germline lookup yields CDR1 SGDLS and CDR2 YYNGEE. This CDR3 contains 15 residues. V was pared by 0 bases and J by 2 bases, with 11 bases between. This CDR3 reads CASSVALDPQETQYF. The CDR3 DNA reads TGTGCCAGCAGCGTAGCCTTGGACCCTCAAGAGACCCAGTACTTC.

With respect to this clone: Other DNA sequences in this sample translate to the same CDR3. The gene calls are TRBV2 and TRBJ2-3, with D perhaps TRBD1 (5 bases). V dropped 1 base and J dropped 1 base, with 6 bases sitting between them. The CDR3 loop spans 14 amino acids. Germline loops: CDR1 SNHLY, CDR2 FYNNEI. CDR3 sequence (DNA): TGTGCCAGCAGTGAAGGCAGGGGCACAGATACGCAGTATTTT. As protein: CASSEGRGTDTQYF. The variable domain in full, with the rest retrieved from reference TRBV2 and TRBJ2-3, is EPEVTQTPSHQVTQMGQEVILRCVPISNHLYFYWYRQILGQKVEFLVSFYNNEISEKSEIFDDQFSVERPDGSNFTLKIRSTKLEDSAMYFCASSEGRGTDTQYFGPGTRLTVL.